What follows are 14 T cell receptor beta chains derived from one specimen sequenced in a study of CXCR3-negative and CXCR3-positive naive CD8 T cells. All TRB cDNA libraries came from 5' RACE performed with UMI labels. From the 5' RACE reads, TCRdb lists one entry per CDR3 protein and no DNA. This listing includes 100,000 to 150,000 distinct CDR3 sequences. Material for sequencing was naive CXCR3- CD8+ T cells from blood. Regarding subset: CD45RO-CCR7+CD27+CD95- naive CD8+ T cells lacking CXCR3 (TNR3-). The receptors derive from a human donor in good health. Some clones in this sample may be carry-over from other donors' samples.

The chain is built from TRBV28 and TRBJ2-7; TCRdb's D call of TRBD1 is untestable without DNA. Per the germline V gene, CDR1 is MDHEN and CDR2 is SYDVKM. CDR3 length equals 15 residues. The CDR3 region is CASTRRGGQSYEQYF.

The CDR3 region is CASSQGLRQGALQETQYF. V gene TRBV14 combines with J gene TRBJ2-5; TCRdb's D call, TRBD1, is unchecked because there is no DNA. Germline-derived CDR1 and CDR2 are SGHDN and FVKESK. This CDR3 has 18 residues.

The J gene is TRBJ2-1, the V gene TRBV12-3 or TRBV12-4; TCRdb outputs TRBD2, but without DNA this stays unchecked. The CDR3 loop spans 15 amino acids. Here the CDR3 reads CASQGSARSYNEQFF.

This rearrangement joins TRBV4-1 to TRBJ1-4. Germline V lookup: CDR1 MGHRA, CDR2 YSYEKL. The CDR3 is 13 residues long. This CDR3 reads CASGRMAGEKLFF.

V is TRBV4-1 and J is TRBJ1-1. The CDR3 is 13 residues long. Germline-derived CDR1 and CDR2 are MGHRA and YSYEKL. The CDR3 sequence is CATSQDEGGEAFF.

V is TRBV29-1 and J is TRBJ2-7. There are 12 residues in the CDR3. The V gene's germline CDR1 is SQVTM and CDR2 ANQGSEA. CDR3 loop: CSVEDLEYEQYF.

V gene TRBV3-1 combines with J gene TRBJ2-2; lacking DNA, the TRBD2 call made by TCRdb goes unchecked. This CDR3 has 17 amino acids. Germline V gives CDR1 LGHDT, CDR2 YNNKEL (reference sequence). The CDR3: CASSQDRGLAGTGELFF.

V and J are TRBV20-1 and TRBJ2-1. The CDR3 totals 17 residues. Germline V CDR1 and CDR2: DFQATT, SNEGSKA (reference sequence). CDR3 sequence reads: CSATILAIARSYNEQFF.

The rearrangement links TRBV29-1 to TRBJ1-2; TCRdb lists TRBD1, though no DNA is available to test this call. From germline, CDR1 is SQVTM and CDR2 ANQGSEA. This CDR3 spans 14 amino acids. The CDR3 reads CSVDMRQGDYGYTF.

The rearrangement joins TRBV4-1 to TRBJ1-1. From germline, CDR1 is MGHRA and CDR2 YSYEKL. CDR3 length equals 13 residues. CDR3 in amino acids: CASSQDLGWEAFF.

The rearrangement joins TRBV29-1 to TRBJ2-3; the D call of TRBD2 rests on TCRdb alone, since no DNA is present to check it. Germline V gene lookup returns CDR1 SQVTM and CDR2 ANQGSEA. The CDR3 has 15 amino acids. The CDR3 protein is CSVEGGQGPPDTQYF.

This sequence joins TRBV7-9 and TRBJ2-3. Germline-derived CDR1 and CDR2 are SEHNR and FQNEAQ (reference sequence). The CDR3 length is 13 residues. This chain's CDR3 is CASSFPSTDTQYF.

This chain uses TRBV12-3 or TRBV12-4 with TRBJ2-1; the TCRdb call, TRBD1, lacks DNA for checking. The CDR3 loop spans 14 amino acids. The chain's CDR3 is CASSLTTPGAEQFF.

J is TRBJ2-3 and V is TRBV10-3; the D call from TCRdb, TRBD1, cannot be confirmed without DNA. The CDR3 is made up of 14 amino acids. Germline CDR1 and CDR2: ENHRY and SYGVKD. The CDR3 region is CAISDDRGTDTQYF.